Presented here are 21 T cell receptor beta chains from one specimen sequenced in a study of cytomegalovirus exposure and HLA in healthy donors (dated by TCRdb to about 2017). Library preparation was by the immunoSEQ multiplex PCR assay. The source is immuneACCESS, and TCRdb retained only in-frame sequences with V and J called. Part of the clones is not carried over; for the studies checked, unresolved V genes explain less than half of this, and the remainder is unexplained. This sample comprises 150,000 or so clones, 90% of them detected only once. The ten largest make up 6.2% of the sample. Sequences were obtained from PBMCs. These receptors all come from a woman in her twenties or thirties in good health and CMV-seropositive.

This rearrangement joins TRBV5-1 to TRBJ1-1; TRBD1 might be the D (5 bases). V lost 4 bases, J lost 4 bases, and 14 bases lay in between. CDR1 is SGHRS, CDR2 YFSETQ, per germline. This CDR3 spans 14 amino acids. The DNA of the CDR3 is TGCGCCAGCAGCCGCGACAGTCGATCCACTGAAGCTTTCTTT. Translated, it gives CASSRDSRSTEAFF.

The chain combines TRBV5-6 with TRBJ2-1, with 9 bases identical to TRBD2. The CDR3 runs to 16 residues. Unmatched junction bases numbered 5, after V lost 1 base and J lost 3 bases. The germline V gene has CDR1 SGHDT and CDR2 YYEEEE. CDR3 sequence reads: CASSLLREGIYNEQFF. The DNA of the CDR3 is TGTGCCAGCAGCTTGTTGCGGGAGGGAATCTACAATGAGCAGTTCTTC. The entire variable domain, with the rest obtained from reference TRBV5-6 and TRBJ2-1, is as follows: DAGVTQSPTHLIKTRGQQVTLRCSPKSGHDTVSWYQQALGQGPQFIFQYYEEEERQRGNFPDRFSGHQFPNYSSELNVNALLLGDSALYLCASSLLREGIYNEQFFGPGTRLTVL.

This clone was detected once. This chain uses TRBV13 with TRBJ2-5; the D is unclear. Trimming left V 3 bases short and J 1 base short, with 9 bases between. The CDR3 contains 14 residues. Germline V lookup: CDR1 PRHDT, CDR2 FYEKMQ (reference sequence). CDR3 sequence: CASSFTPRQETQYF. The CDR3, as DNA: TGTGCCAGCAGCTTTACGCCGCGCCAAGAGACCCAGTACTTC.

The chain links TRBV27 to TRBJ2-5; 11 bases align to TRBD1. CDR1 is MNHEY and CDR2 is SMNVEV in the germline V gene (reference sequence). V was clipped by 5 bases and J by 5 bases; unmatched bases: 1. CDR3 length: 13 amino acids. CDR3 region: CASSRDRGETQYF. CDR3 nucleotide sequence: TGTGCCAGCAGTCGGGACAGGGGGGAGACCCAGTACTTC.

J is TRBJ2-3 and V is TRBV11-2, with D hard to call. Germline CDR1 is SGHAT and CDR2 is FQNNGV. The length of the CDR3 is 12 residues. V was pared by 5 bases and J by 14 bases, with 17 bases between. CDR3 sequence (DNA): TGTGCCAGCAGCGTCGCTGGGTTGGAGACGTATTTT. This codes for CASSVAGLETYF.

This chain joins TRBV5-6 and TRBJ2-5; D not certain. CDR1 SGHDT and CDR2 YYEEEE come from the germline V gene. Trimming took 7 bases from V and 5 from J, leaving 9 bases between them. CDR3 length: 11 amino acids. For the CDR3, the DNA is TGTGCCAGCTCCATCGAGGAGACCCAGTACTTC. It is translated as CASSIEETQYF.

The CDR3 sequence: CASRIPLAGAYEQYF. CDR3 sequence (DNA): TGTGCCAGCAGAATCCCCCTAGCGGGAGCCTACGAGCAGTACTTC. The V and J genes are TRBV6-1 and TRBJ2-7; 10 bases map to TRBD2. The ends lost 6 bases at V and 2 bases at J; junction bases unmatched: 7. CDR3 length: 15 amino acids. Per the germline V gene, CDR1 is MNHNS and CDR2 is SASEGT.

This clone was detected once. The gene calls are TRBV19 and TRBJ1-4, with 8 bases matching TRBD1. Germline-derived CDR1 and CDR2 are LNHDA and SQIVND (reference sequence). V lost 3 bases and J lost 5; bases outside the gene matches: 2. The CDR3 covers 14 residues. CDR3 residues: CASSITGGNEKLFF. The CDR3, as DNA: TGTGCCAGTAGTATCACAGGGGGAAATGAAAAACTGTTTTTT.

The J gene is TRBJ2-7, the V gene TRBV6-6; maybe TRBD2 (6 bases). The V end lost 2 bases, the J end lost 1 base, and 12 bases lay between the germline ends. The CDR3 has 15 amino acids. CDR1 MNHNY and CDR2 SVGAGI come from the germline V gene (reference sequence). CDR3 in DNA: TGTGCCAGCAGTTACCGGAGGGGTGAATCCTACGAGCAGTACTTC. Translating gives CASSYRRGESYEQYF.

This chain links TRBV6-5 with TRBJ2-5; tentative D call: TRBD2 (5 bases). V lost 0 bases, J lost 4 bases, and 15 bases lay in between. The CDR3 length is 16 residues. Germline V gene data show CDR1 as MNHEY and CDR2 as SVGAGI. The CDR3 is CASSYSEGAVGETQYF. In DNA form, the CDR3 reads TGTGCCAGCAGTTACTCCGAGGGAGCAGTGGGAGAGACCCAGTACTTC.

The count of this clone is one. The gene calls are TRBV7-9 and TRBJ2-2; tentative D call: TRBD2 (5 bases). Germline V gene lookup returns CDR1 SEHNR and CDR2 FQNEAQ (reference sequence). V was trimmed by 6 bases and J by 3 bases, leaving 11 bases between them. This CDR3 is 14 amino acids long. The CDR3 DNA reads TGTGCCAGCAGTACTAGGTACTACACCGGGGAGCTGTTTTTT. It specifies CASSTRYYTGELFF.

The chain joins TRBV9 to TRBJ1-1; 8 positions match TRBD1. CDR3 length equals 14 residues. The V gene's germline CDR1 is SGDLS and CDR2 YYNGEE. With V trimmed by 3 bases and J by 2 bases, 3 bases remained unmatched. CDR3 protein: CASSGDRGNTEAFF. Here the CDR3 DNA reads TGTGCCAGCAGCGGTGACAGGGGAAACACTGAAGCTTTCTTT.

This clone has only a few counts. The CDR3 nucleotides are TGTGCCAGCAGTTTGTGGGGGCTTAATCAGCCCCAGCATTTT. Amino acid sequence: CASSLWGLNQPQHF. This chain uses TRBV7-2 with TRBJ1-5, with D possibly TRBD1 on 6 matching bases. This CDR3 is built from 14 residues. V dropped 6 bases and J dropped 4 bases, with 13 bases sitting between them. Per the germline V gene, CDR1 is SGHTA and CDR2 is FQGNSA. Drawing the rest from reference TRBV7-2 and TRBJ1-5, the complete variable domain is GAGVSQSPSNKVTEKGKDVELRCDPISGHTALYWYRQSLGQGLEFLIYFQGNSAPDKSGLPSDRFSAERTGGSVSTLTIQRTQQEDSAVYLCASSLWGLNQPQHFGDGTRLSIL.

The genes are TRBV5-1 and TRBJ2-7; 9 bases agree with TRBD1. Germline V lookup: CDR1 SGHRS, CDR2 YFSETQ. With V trimmed by 4 bases and J by 4 bases, 6 bases remained unmatched. The CDR3 is 14 residues long. CDR3 DNA sequence: TGCGCCAGCAGCCCACAGGGGGCGGCGTACGAGCAGTACTTC. This encodes CASSPQGAAYEQYF. The whole variable domain, filled in from reference TRBV5-1 and TRBJ2-7, reads KAGVTQTPRYLIKTRGQQVTLSCSPISGHRSVSWYQQTPGQGLQFLFEYFSETQRNKGNFPGRFSGRQFSNSRSEMNVSTLELGDSALYLCASSPQGAAYEQYFGPGTRLTVT.

This rearrangement joins TRBV7-9 to TRBJ2-1; D gene unclear. CDR1 is SEHNR and CDR2 is FQNEAQ in the germline V gene (reference sequence). V lost 1 base and J 0 bases, leaving 4 bases between the germline ends. The CDR3 sequence is 14 residues long. The CDR3 DNA sequence: TGTGCCAGCAGCTTAGAACTCTCCTACAATGAGCAGTTCTTC. The encoded protein is CASSLELSYNEQFF.

CDR3 sequence: CASRRVPGHPGGEQYF. The CDR3 region has the DNA TGTGCCAGCAGGCGTGTACCGGGACACCCAGGCGGCGAGCAGTACTTC. This chain uses TRBV28 with TRBJ2-7; possible D gene TRBD1, 6 bases. Germline V gives CDR1 MDHEN, CDR2 SYDVKM. This CDR3 spans 16 amino acids. V lost 6 bases and J lost 6, with 24 bases in between. Filled out from reference TRBV28 and TRBJ2-7, the complete variable domain reads DVKVTQSSRYLVKRTGEKVFLECVQDMDHENMFWYRQDPGLGLRLIYFSYDVKMKEKGDIPEGYSVSREKKERFSLILESASTNQTSMYLCASRRVPGHPGGEQYFGPGTRLTVT.

This chain links TRBV5-6 with TRBJ1-4; D possibly corresponds to TRBD1 (6 bases). This CDR3 is built from 15 residues. Trimming cost V 4 bases and J 6 bases, with 16 bases left between them. The germline gives CDR1 SGHDT, CDR2 YYEEEE. The CDR3 protein is CASSRVSGAHEKLFF. CDR3 DNA sequence: TGTGCCAGCAGCCGAGTTTCAGGGGCCCATGAAAAACTGTTTTTT.

The rearrangement uses TRBV19 and TRBJ2-1, with 10 bases lining up with TRBD2. Germline loops: CDR1 LNHDA, CDR2 SQIVND (reference sequence). This CDR3 comprises 15 residues. Germline trimming cut 3 bases from V and 8 bases from J; bases unmatched to any gene: 7. This CDR3 is CASSMSSGSIHEQFF. In nucleotides, the CDR3 is TGTGCCAGTAGTATGTCTAGCGGGAGTATCCATGAGCAGTTCTTC.

V is TRBV9 and J is TRBJ2-2, with 12 bases matching TRBD2. The CDR3 is 17 amino acids. The germline gives CDR1 SGDLS, CDR2 YYNGEE. Trimming removed 3 bases from V and 0 bases from J; junction bases left unmatched: 3. DNA for the CDR3: TGTGCCAGCAGCGCAGGACTAGCGGGACCGAACACCGGGGAGCTGTTTTTT. It codes for CASSAGLAGPNTGELFF. Drawing the rest from reference TRBV9 and TRBJ2-2, the complete variable domain is DSGVTQTPKHLITATGQRVTLRCSPRSGDLSVYWYQQSLDQGLQFLIQYYNGEERAKGNILERFSAQQFPDLHSELNLSSLELGDSALYFCASSAGLAGPNTGELFFGEGSRLTVL.

The chain links TRBV2 to TRBJ2-5, with a possible D match to TRBD1 (5 bases). Per germline, CDR1 SNHLY and CDR2 FYNNEI. The CDR3 is 11 residues long. V dropped 8 bases and J dropped 4 bases, with 8 bases sitting between them. The CDR3 sequence is CASLRGETQYF. CDR3 nucleotides: TGTGCCAGCTTAAGGGGAGAGACCCAGTACTTC.

V usage is TRBV2 and J usage is TRBJ2-5, with 9 bases lining up with TRBD1. With V trimmed by 6 bases and J by 5 bases, 4 bases remained unmatched. Germline CDR1 reads SNHLY; CDR2 reads FYNNEI. CDR3 length: 13 amino acids. CDR3 nucleotides: TGTGCCAGCAGACAGGGGGCAAAGGAGACCCAGTACTTC. Translating gives CASRQGAKETQYF.